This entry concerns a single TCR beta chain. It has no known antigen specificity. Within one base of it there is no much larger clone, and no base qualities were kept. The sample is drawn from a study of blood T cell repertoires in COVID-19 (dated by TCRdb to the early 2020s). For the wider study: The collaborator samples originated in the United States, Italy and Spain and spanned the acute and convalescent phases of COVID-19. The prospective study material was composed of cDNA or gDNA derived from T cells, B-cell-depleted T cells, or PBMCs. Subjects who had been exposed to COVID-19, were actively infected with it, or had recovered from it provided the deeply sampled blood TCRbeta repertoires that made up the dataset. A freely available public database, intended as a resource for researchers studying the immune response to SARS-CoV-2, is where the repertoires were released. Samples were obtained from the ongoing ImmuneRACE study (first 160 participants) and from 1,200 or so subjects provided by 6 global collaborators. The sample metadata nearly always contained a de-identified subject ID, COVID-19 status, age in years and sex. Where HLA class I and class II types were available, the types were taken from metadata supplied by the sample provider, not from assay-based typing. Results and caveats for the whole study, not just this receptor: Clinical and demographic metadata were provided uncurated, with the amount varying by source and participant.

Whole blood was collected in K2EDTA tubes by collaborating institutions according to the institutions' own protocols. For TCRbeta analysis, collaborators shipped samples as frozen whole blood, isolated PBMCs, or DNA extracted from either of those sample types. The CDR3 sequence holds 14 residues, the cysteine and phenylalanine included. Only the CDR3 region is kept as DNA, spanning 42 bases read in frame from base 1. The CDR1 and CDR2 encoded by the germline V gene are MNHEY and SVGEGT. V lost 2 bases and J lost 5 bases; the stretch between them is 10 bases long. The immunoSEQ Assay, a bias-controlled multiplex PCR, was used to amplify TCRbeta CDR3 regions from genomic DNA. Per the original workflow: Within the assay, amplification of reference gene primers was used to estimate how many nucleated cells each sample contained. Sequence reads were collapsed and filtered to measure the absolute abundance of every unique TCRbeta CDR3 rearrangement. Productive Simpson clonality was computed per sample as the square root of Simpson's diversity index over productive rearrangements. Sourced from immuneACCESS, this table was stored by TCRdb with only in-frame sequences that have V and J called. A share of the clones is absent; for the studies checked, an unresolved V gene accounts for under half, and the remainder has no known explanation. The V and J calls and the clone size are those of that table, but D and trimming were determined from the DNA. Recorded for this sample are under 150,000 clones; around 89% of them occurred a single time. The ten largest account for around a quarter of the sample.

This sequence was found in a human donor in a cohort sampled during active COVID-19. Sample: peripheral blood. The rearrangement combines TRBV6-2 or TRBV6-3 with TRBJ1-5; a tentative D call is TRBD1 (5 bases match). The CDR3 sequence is CASSYDSSYQPQHF. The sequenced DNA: TGTGCCAGCAGTTACGACAGCTCATATCAGCCCCAGCATTTT.